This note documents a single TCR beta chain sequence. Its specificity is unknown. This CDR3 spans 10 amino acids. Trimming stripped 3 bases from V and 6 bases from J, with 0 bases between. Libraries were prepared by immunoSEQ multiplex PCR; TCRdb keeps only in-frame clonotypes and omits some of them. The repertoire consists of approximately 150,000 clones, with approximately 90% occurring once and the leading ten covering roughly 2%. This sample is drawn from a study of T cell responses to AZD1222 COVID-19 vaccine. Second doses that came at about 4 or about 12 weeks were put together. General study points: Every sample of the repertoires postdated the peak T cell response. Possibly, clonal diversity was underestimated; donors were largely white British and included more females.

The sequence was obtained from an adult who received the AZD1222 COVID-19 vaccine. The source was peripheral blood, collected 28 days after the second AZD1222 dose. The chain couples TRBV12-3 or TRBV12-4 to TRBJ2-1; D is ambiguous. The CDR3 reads CASSFNEQFF. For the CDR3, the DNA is TGTGCCAGCAGTTTCAATGAGCAGTTCTTC.